These T cell receptor beta chains were read from a single sample in a study of blood T cell repertoires in COVID-19. Some clones are missing from TCRdb's copy, which holds only in-frame ones; the method was immunoSEQ multiplex PCR. The sample yields approximately 16,000 clones, roughly 87% seen once. Sequencing used peripheral blood. The receptors stem from an elderly man with acute or convalescent COVID-19. Both conserved end residues are part of each CDR3. Each record gives: V gene, D gene, clone size, J gene, CDR3 DNA, CDR3 protein. D genes are given only for firm matches. Expanded clones are given a class, and other clones once, few, many or no size at all.

v_gene: TRBV9; d_gene: -; abundance: -; j_gene: TRBJ1-2; CDR3nt: TGTGCCAGCAGCCTCGATCCAGGGATTGCGTACTATGGCTACACCTTC; CDR3aa: CASSLDPGIAYYGYTF
v_gene: TRBV7-2; d_gene: -; abundance: -; j_gene: TRBJ2-7; CDR3nt: TGTGCCAGCAGCTTAGGTGGGGCCTCCTACGAGCAGTACTTC; CDR3aa: CASSLGGASYEQYF
v_gene: TRBV4-1; d_gene: -; abundance: few; j_gene: TRBJ1-2; CDR3nt: TGCGCCAGCAGCCAAATTCTTAACTATGGCTACACCTTC; CDR3aa: CASSQILNYGYTF
v_gene: TRBV2; d_gene: -; abundance: -; j_gene: TRBJ1-1; CDR3nt: TGTGCCAGCAGTCCGCGGACTGGTAACACTGAAGCTTTCTTT; CDR3aa: CASSPRTGNTEAFF
v_gene: TRBV5-1; d_gene: -; abundance: -; j_gene: TRBJ1-1; CDR3nt: TGCGCCAGCAGCCCCGTTTCGGTGAACACTGAAGCTTTCTTT; CDR3aa: CASSPVSVNTEAFF
v_gene: TRBV3-1/TRBV3-2; d_gene: -; abundance: -; j_gene: TRBJ2-1; CDR3nt: TGTGCCAGCAGCCAAACGTCCGGCAATGAGCAGTTCTTC; CDR3aa: CASSQTSGNEQFF
v_gene: TRBV30; d_gene: TRBD1; abundance: once; j_gene: TRBJ2-2; CDR3nt: TGTGCCTGGTTCGACAGGGGCCCGAACACCGGGGAGCTGTTTTTT; CDR3aa: CAWFDRGPNTGELFF
v_gene: TRBV12-3/TRBV12-4; d_gene: -; abundance: -; j_gene: TRBJ2-7; CDR3nt: TGTGCCAGCAGCCTCGGGGTGAATGGCGAGCAGTACTTC; CDR3aa: CASSLGVNGEQYF
v_gene: TRBV5-1; d_gene: -; abundance: -; j_gene: TRBJ2-2; CDR3nt: TGCGCCAGCAGCTTCGGGGACACAACCGGGGAGCTGTTTTTT; CDR3aa: CASSFGDTTGELFF
v_gene: TRBV19; d_gene: TRBD1; abundance: -; j_gene: TRBJ1-2; CDR3nt: TGTGCCAGTAACGACAGGGGGCGAGGGAATGGCTACACCTTC; CDR3aa: CASNDRGRGNGYTF
v_gene: TRBV2; d_gene: -; abundance: -; j_gene: TRBJ1-6; CDR3nt: TGTGCCAGCAGGGAGACTCAGGAGGACTATTCACCCCTCCACTTT; CDR3aa: CASRETQEDYSPLHF
v_gene: TRBV30; d_gene: -; abundance: -; j_gene: TRBJ1-1; CDR3nt: TGTGCCTGGAGTGCCACCTACGGGGGATGGGGAACTGAAGCTTTCTTT; CDR3aa: CAWSATYGGWGTEAFF
v_gene: TRBV5-8; d_gene: -; abundance: -; j_gene: TRBJ1-1; CDR3nt: TGTGCCAGCCCAGGGGAGAACACTGAAGCTTTCTTT; CDR3aa: CASPGENTEAFF
v_gene: TRBV7-9; d_gene: -; abundance: -; j_gene: TRBJ1-4; CDR3nt: TGTGCCAGCAGCCGAGGGGAGGGAAGTAATGAAAAACTGTTTTTT; CDR3aa: CASSRGEGSNEKLFF
v_gene: TRBV19; d_gene: TRBD1; abundance: -; j_gene: TRBJ2-7; CDR3nt: TGTGCCAGTAGTCTCTCAGGGACAGGGGCTAGTTTCTACGAGCAGTACTTC; CDR3aa: CASSLSGTGASFYEQYF
v_gene: TRBV5-1; d_gene: TRBD1; abundance: -; j_gene: TRBJ1-6; CDR3nt: TGCGCCAGCAGCCCATTGGGGACAGAGAATTCACCCCTCCACTTT; CDR3aa: CASSPLGTENSPLHF
v_gene: TRBV9; d_gene: -; abundance: -; j_gene: TRBJ2-5; CDR3nt: TGTGCCAGCAGCGTAGACGGACACTCGGAAGAGACCCAGTACTTC; CDR3aa: CASSVDGHSEETQYF
v_gene: TRBV30; d_gene: -; abundance: -; j_gene: TRBJ1-1; CDR3nt: TGTGCCTGGAGGTATCACGGAGACACTGAAGCTTTCTTT; CDR3aa: CAWRYHGDTEAFF
v_gene: TRBV4-1; d_gene: -; abundance: -; j_gene: TRBJ2-1; CDR3nt: TGCGCCAGCAGCCGGGACAACAATAGGGATGAGCAGTTCTTC; CDR3aa: CASSRDNNRDEQFF
v_gene: TRBV5-6; d_gene: -; abundance: -; j_gene: TRBJ2-1; CDR3nt: TGTGCCAGCAGTCGGACACTTGAGCAGTTCTTC; CDR3aa: CASSRTLEQFF
v_gene: TRBV10-1; d_gene: -; abundance: -; j_gene: TRBJ2-6; CDR3nt: TGCGCCAGCAGTGACAACTCTGGGGCCAACGTCCTGACTTTC; CDR3aa: CASSDNSGANVLTF
v_gene: TRBV12-3/TRBV12-4; d_gene: -; abundance: -; j_gene: TRBJ2-7; CDR3nt: TGTGCCAGCACTTTTGCGCGTAGCGAGCAGTACTTC; CDR3aa: CASTFARSEQYF
v_gene: TRBV2; d_gene: -; abundance: -; j_gene: TRBJ2-1; CDR3nt: TGTGCCAGCTCGGACAGAACTAGCTACAATGAGCAGTTCTTC; CDR3aa: CASSDRTSYNEQFF
v_gene: TRBV10-3; d_gene: TRBD2; abundance: -; j_gene: TRBJ2-3; CDR3nt: TGTGCCATCAGTGGGGGGACTACCACAGATACGCAGTATTTT; CDR3aa: CAISGGTTTDTQYF
v_gene: TRBV19; d_gene: -; abundance: -; j_gene: TRBJ1-5; CDR3nt: TGTGCCAGTAGTAAAGACAGGATCAATCAGCCCCAGCATTTT; CDR3aa: CASSKDRINQPQHF
v_gene: TRBV9; d_gene: -; abundance: few; j_gene: TRBJ1-2; CDR3nt: TGTGCCAGCAGCATTGGGACGGGCGGGGATGGCTACACCTTC; CDR3aa: CASSIGTGGDGYTF
v_gene: TRBV5-1; d_gene: TRBD1; abundance: -; j_gene: TRBJ1-1; CDR3nt: TGCGCCAGCAGTTTCGGGACAGGGGCGAAGACTGAAGCTTTCTTT; CDR3aa: CASSFGTGAKTEAFF
v_gene: TRBV5-1; d_gene: TRBD1; abundance: -; j_gene: TRBJ1-1; CDR3nt: TGCGCCAGCAGCTTGGGACAGGGGGTAACGACTGAAGCTTTCTTT; CDR3aa: CASSLGQGVTTEAFF
v_gene: TRBV19; d_gene: -; abundance: few; j_gene: TRBJ1-2; CDR3nt: TGTGCCAGTAGTTCTCGACAGGCGGGTCCCCGGAGTGGCTACACCTTC; CDR3aa: CASSSRQAGPRSGYTF
v_gene: TRBV2; d_gene: -; abundance: -; j_gene: TRBJ2-2; CDR3nt: TGTGCCAGCAGGGACAAGGACACCGGGGAGCTGTTTTTT; CDR3aa: CASRDKDTGELFF
v_gene: TRBV12-3/TRBV12-4; d_gene: TRBD1; abundance: -; j_gene: TRBJ2-1; CDR3nt: TGTGCCAGCAGTATCTACAGGGGTGAGCAGTTCTTC; CDR3aa: CASSIYRGEQFF
v_gene: TRBV5-4; d_gene: -; abundance: -; j_gene: TRBJ2-7; CDR3nt: TGTGCCAGCAGCTTTCCCGGGCAGGACAGTTACGAGCAGTACTTC; CDR3aa: CASSFPGQDSYEQYF
v_gene: TRBV6-5; d_gene: -; abundance: -; j_gene: TRBJ2-7; CDR3nt: TGTGCCAGCAGTTACTCGAGGGGGAGCTCCTACGAGCAGTACTTC; CDR3aa: CASSYSRGSSYEQYF
v_gene: TRBV2; d_gene: TRBD2; abundance: -; j_gene: TRBJ2-7; CDR3nt: TGTGCCAGCCGCGGGGGACTCTACGAGCAGTACTTC; CDR3aa: CASRGGLYEQYF
v_gene: TRBV2; d_gene: TRBD2; abundance: once; j_gene: TRBJ2-1; CDR3nt: TGTGCCAGCACCCAGACTAGCGGGAGTAATGAGCAGTTCTTC; CDR3aa: CASTQTSGSNEQFF
v_gene: TRBV27; d_gene: -; abundance: -; j_gene: TRBJ1-6; CDR3nt: TGTGCCAGCAGTTTAAGTGACAGTGGGAATTCACCCCTCCACTTT; CDR3aa: CASSLSDSGNSPLHF
v_gene: TRBV18; d_gene: TRBD1; abundance: -; j_gene: TRBJ2-4; CDR3nt: TGTGCCAGCTCAGCCGGGACAGGATTAGACAAAAACATTCAGTACTTC; CDR3aa: CASSAGTGLDKNIQYF
v_gene: TRBV27; d_gene: -; abundance: -; j_gene: TRBJ2-7; CDR3nt: TGTGCCAGCAGTTTAGTGGAGGGGCCCTACGAGCAGTACTTC; CDR3aa: CASSLVEGPYEQYF